This T cell receptor beta chain was documented in a study of CXCR3-negative and CXCR3-positive naive CD8 T cells. Findings and limits, study-wide: Most assays were run on fresh PBMCs (CXCR3 expression partially decreased after cryopreservation). Comparably high diversity marked both naive subsets, whereas memory CD8+ cells had much lower diversity. Naive cells with CXCR3 showed TRB CDR3s that were more hydrophobic than those in CXCR3-negative naive cells.

Through 5' RACE with UMI labels, the TRB cDNA libraries were prepared. One entry per CDR3 protein, without DNA, is what TCRdb gives after re-calling the 5' RACE reads. The sample holds about 130,000 distinct CDR3 sequences. On this clonotype itself: What it recognizes is unknown.

Each CD8+ T cell subset was sorted in triplicate, 250,000 to 300,000 cells each. This CDR3 spans 16 amino acids. Germline V gives CDR1 LGHNA, CDR2 YNFKEQ. The TCR sequence derives from a human donor in good health. Some clones in this sample may be carry-over from other donors' samples. The specimen sequenced was naive CXCR3- CD8+ T cells from blood. As for subset: CD45RO-CCR7+CD27+CD95- naive CD8+ T cells lacking CXCR3 (TNR3-). The chain uses TRBV4-2 and TRBJ1-1. The CDR3 here is CASSQDVEGWATEAFF.